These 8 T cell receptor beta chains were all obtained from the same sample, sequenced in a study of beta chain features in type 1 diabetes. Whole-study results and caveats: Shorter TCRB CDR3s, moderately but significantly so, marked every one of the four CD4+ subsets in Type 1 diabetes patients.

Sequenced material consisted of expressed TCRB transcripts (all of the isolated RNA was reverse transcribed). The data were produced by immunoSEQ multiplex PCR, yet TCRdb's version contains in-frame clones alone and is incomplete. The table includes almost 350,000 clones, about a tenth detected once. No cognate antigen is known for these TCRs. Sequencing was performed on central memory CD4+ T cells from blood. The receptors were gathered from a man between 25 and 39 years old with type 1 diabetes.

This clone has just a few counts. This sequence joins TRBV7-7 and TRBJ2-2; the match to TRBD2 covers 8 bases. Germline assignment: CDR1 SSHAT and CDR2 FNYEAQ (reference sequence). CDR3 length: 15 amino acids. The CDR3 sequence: CASGLAGVNTGELFF. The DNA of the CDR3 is TGTGCTAGCGGTCTAGCGGGTGTGAACACCGGGGAGCTGTTTTTT.

CDR3 loop: CASKGTVSATEQYF. The CDR3 coding sequence is TGTGCCAGTAAGGGTACGGTTTCAGCTACCGAGCAGTACTTC. V is TRBV19 and J is TRBJ2-7, with D uncertain. Trimming stripped 7 bases from V and 6 bases from J, with 19 bases between. The germline V gene has CDR1 LNHDA and CDR2 SQIVND (reference sequence). CDR3 length: 14 amino acids.

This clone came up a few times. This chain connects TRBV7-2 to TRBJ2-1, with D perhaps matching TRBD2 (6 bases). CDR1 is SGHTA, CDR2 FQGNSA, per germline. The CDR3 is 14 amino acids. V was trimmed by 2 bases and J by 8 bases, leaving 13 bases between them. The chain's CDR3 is CASSLLHSGDEQFF. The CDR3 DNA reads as TGTGCCAGCAGCTTACTCCACTCGGGGGATGAGCAGTTCTTC.

The CDR3 DNA reads as TGCAGCGTTCCAAGGGACAGGGGCTACAATGAGCAGTTCTTC. Its protein is CSVPRDRGYNEQFF. V and J are TRBV29-1 and TRBJ2-1; 10 positions agree with TRBD1. The V gene's germline CDR1 is SQVTM and CDR2 ANQGSEA. Trimming cost V 5 bases and J 3 bases; bases outside gene matches: 4. The CDR3 is made up of 14 amino acids.

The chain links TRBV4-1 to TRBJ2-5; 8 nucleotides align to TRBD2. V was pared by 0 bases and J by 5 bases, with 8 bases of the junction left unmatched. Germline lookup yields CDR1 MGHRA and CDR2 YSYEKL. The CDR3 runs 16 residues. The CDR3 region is CASSQEGSGVEETQYF. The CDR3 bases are TGCGCCAGCAGCCAAGAAGGTAGCGGGGTCGAGGAGACCCAGTACTTC.

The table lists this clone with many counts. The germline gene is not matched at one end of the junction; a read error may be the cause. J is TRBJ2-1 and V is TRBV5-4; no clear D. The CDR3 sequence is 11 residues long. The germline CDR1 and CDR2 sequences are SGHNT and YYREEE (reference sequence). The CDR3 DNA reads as TGTGCCAGCAGCTCCGACAATGAGCAGTTCTTC. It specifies CASSSDNEQFF.

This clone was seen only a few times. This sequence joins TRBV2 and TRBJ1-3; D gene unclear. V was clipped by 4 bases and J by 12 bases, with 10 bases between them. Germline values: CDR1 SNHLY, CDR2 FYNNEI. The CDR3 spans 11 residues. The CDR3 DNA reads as TGTGCCAGCAGTGTGGGCACGAACATATATTTT. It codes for CASSVGTNIYF.

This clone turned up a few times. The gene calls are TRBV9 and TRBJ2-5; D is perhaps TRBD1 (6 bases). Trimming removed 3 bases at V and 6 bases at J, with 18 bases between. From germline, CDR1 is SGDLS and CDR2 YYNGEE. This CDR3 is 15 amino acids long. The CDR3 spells CASSGRDIRGQTQYF. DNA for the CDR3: TGTGCCAGCAGCGGACGGGACATCCGAGGTCAGACCCAGTACTTC.